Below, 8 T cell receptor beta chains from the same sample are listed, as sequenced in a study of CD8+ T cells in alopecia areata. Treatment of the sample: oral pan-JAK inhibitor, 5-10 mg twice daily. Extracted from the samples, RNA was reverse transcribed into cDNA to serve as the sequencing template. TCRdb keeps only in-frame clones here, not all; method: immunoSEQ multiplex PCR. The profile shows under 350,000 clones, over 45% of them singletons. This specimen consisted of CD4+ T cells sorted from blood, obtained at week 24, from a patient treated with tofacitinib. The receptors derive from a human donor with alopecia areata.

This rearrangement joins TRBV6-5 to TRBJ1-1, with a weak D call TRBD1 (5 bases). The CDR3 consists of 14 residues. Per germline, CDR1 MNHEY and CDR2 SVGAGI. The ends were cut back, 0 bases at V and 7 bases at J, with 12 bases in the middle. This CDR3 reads CASSYSMSGGEAFF. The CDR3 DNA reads TGTGCCAGCAGTTACTCGATGTCCGGGGGTGAAGCTTTCTTT.

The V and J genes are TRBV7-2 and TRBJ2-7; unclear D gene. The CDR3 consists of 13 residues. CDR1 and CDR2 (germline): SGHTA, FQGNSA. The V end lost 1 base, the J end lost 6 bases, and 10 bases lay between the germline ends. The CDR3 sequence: CASSLGQPGEQYF. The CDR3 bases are TGTGCCAGCAGCTTAGGGCAGCCTGGCGAGCAGTACTTC.

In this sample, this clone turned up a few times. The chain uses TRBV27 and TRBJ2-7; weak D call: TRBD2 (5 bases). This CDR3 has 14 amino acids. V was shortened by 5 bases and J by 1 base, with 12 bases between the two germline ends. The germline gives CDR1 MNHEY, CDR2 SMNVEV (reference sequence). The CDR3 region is CASSSLGASYEQYF. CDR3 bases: TGTGCCAGCAGTAGCTTGGGAGCGTCCTACGAGCAGTACTTC.

CDR3: CASSPRQDSYGYTF. The CDR3 nucleotides are TGTGCCAGCAGTCCAAGACAGGACTCCTATGGCTACACCTTC. The chain recombines TRBV27 with TRBJ1-2, with D tentatively TRBD1 (6 bases). This CDR3 has 14 residues. Between the trimmed V and J ends, which lost 5 bases and 4 bases, there was a span of 14 bases. Germline CDR1 and CDR2: MNHEY and SMNVEV (reference sequence).

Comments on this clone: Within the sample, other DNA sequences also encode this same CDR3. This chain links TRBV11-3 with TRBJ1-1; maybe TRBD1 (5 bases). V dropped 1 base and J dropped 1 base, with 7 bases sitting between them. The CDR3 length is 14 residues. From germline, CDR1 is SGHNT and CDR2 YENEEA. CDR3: CASSLGGTNTEAFF. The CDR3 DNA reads TGTGCCAGCAGCTTAGGGGGCACGAACACTGAAGCTTTCTTT.

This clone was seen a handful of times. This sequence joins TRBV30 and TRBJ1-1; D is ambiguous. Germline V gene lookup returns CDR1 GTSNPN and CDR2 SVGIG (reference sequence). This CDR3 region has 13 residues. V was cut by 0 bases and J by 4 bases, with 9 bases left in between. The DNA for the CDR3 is TGTGCCTGGAGTGTACGGTATGGCACTGAAGCTTTCTTT. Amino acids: CAWSVRYGTEAFF.

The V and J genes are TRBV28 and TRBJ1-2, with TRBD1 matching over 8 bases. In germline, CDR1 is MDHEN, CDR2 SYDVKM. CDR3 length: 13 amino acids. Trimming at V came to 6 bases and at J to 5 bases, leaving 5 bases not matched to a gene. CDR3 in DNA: TGTGCCAGCAGGACGGACAGGGTTTATGGCTACACCTTC. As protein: CASRTDRVYGYTF.

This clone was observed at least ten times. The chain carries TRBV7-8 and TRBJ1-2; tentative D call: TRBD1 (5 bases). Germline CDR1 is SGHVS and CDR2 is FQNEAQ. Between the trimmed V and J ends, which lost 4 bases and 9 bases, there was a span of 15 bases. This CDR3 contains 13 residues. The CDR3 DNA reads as TGTGCCAGCAGCTCCGACAGTGTACGAAGCTACACCTTC. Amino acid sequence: CASSSDSVRSYTF.